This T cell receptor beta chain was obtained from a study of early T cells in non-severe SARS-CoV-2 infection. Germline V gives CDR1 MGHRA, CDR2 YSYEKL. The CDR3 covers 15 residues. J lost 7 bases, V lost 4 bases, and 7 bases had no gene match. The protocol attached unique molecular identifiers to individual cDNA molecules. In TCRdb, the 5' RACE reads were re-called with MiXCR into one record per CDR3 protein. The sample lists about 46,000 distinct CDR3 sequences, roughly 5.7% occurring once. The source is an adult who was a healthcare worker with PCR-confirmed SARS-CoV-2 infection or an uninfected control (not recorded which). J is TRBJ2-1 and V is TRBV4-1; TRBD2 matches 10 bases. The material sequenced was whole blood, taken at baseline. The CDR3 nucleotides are TGCGCCAGCAGCCTCGCTGCTAGCGGGAGTAATGAGCAGTTCTTC. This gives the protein CASSLAASGSNEQFF.